Following are 25 T cell receptor beta chains from one sample sequenced in a study of beta chain features in type 1 diabetes. The isolated RNA, all of it, was reverse transcribed, so expressed TCRB transcripts were what got sequenced. Assay: immunoSEQ multiplex PCR; the TCRdb copy retains only in-frame clones and omits some. The profile shows hundreds of thousands of clones, about 10% of them singletons. The sequencing input was naive CD4+ T cells from blood. The origin of the receptors is a woman aged 25 to 39 in good health.

This clone has just a few counts. The chain joins TRBV7-3 to TRBJ1-2; D is unclear. With 5 bases removed from V and 6 bases from J, the gap between germline ends came to 16 bases. Germline V lookup: CDR1 SGHTA, CDR2 FQGTGA. The CDR3 loop spans 14 amino acids. CDR3 bases: TGTGCCAGCAGCCCGAGCTTCGTTATGGATGGCTACACCTTC. It is translated as CASSPSFVMDGYTF.

This chain connects TRBV11-1 to TRBJ2-1; perhaps TRBD2 as D (5 bases). There are 15 residues in the CDR3. Germline CDR1 SGHAT, CDR2 FQDESV (reference sequence). V lost 0 bases, J lost 1 base, and 7 bases lay in between. This CDR3 reads CASSLATGSYNEQFF. The CDR3 nucleotides read TGTGCCAGCAGCTTAGCGACGGGGTCCTACAATGAGCAGTTCTTC.

This clone was picked up a small number of times. V gene TRBV4-2 combines with J gene TRBJ2-3, with D tentatively TRBD2 (6 bases). This CDR3 has 18 amino acids. Deletions cut 0 bases from V and 0 bases from J, with 16 bases between. The germline V gene encodes CDR1 LGHNA and CDR2 YNFKEQ. The CDR3 region is CASSQDWASAPSTDTQYF. DNA of the CDR3: TGTGCCAGCAGCCAAGATTGGGCTAGCGCCCCTAGCACAGATACGCAGTATTTT.

The chain uses TRBV18 and TRBJ2-5; D ambiguous. The CDR3 sequence is 12 residues long. Deletions cut 2 bases from V and 2 bases from J, with 3 bases between. Germline-derived CDR1 and CDR2 are KGHSH and LQKENI. The CDR3 loop is CASSPLQETQYF. In DNA form, the CDR3 reads TGTGCCAGCTCACCATTACAAGAGACCCAGTACTTC.

In its sample, this clone was seen a few times. V is TRBV20-1 and J is TRBJ1-2; TRBD1 matches at 7 bases. The V segment lost 5 bases and the J segment 13 bases; nucleotides outside the gene matches: 7. Per germline, CDR1 DFQATT and CDR2 SNEGSKA (reference sequence). This CDR3 has 10 amino acids. The CDR3 DNA reads TGCAGTGCTGTGACAGGGAGGATCACCTTC. It yields the protein CSAVTGRITF.

This clone was recorded a few times. In the same sample, other DNA sequences code for this CDR3. The chain uses TRBV18 and TRBJ2-5; tentative D call: TRBD2 (5 bases). CDR3 size: 13 residues. Trimming shortened V by 2 bases and J by 5 bases, and 9 bases separated the two germline ends. Germline V gene lookup returns CDR1 KGHSH and CDR2 LQKENI. CDR3 loop: CASSPVAGETQYF. DNA of the CDR3: TGTGCCAGCTCACCAGTGGCGGGCGAGACCCAGTACTTC.

The gene calls are TRBV23-1 and TRBJ2-3, with a possible D match to TRBD1 (6 bases). TRBV23-1 is flagged as an ORF with uncertain function. V gave up 7 bases and J gave up 3 bases, with 23 bases separating them. CDR3 length: 17 amino acids. The CDR3 here is CASIPPQDSSGTDTQYF. In DNA, the CDR3 is TGCGCCAGCATACCACCTCAGGACAGTTCCGGGACAGATACGCAGTATTTT.

This clone was seen a handful of times. One end of the junction does not line up with germline, which may come from a read error. V is TRBV25-1 and J is TRBJ1-5, with unresolved D. Germline CDR1 and CDR2: MGHDK and SYGVNS. The CDR3 extends over 15 amino acids. The CDR3 loop is CASSEYPTENRPQHF. CDR3 DNA: TGTGCCAGCAGTGAATATCCCACCGAGAATCGGCCCCAGCATTTT.

This clone was counted a few times. In DNA, the CDR3 is TGTGCCAGCAGCGAAGGGCGGGACAGCACTTCCTACGAGCAGTACTTC. It specifies CASSEGRDSTSYEQYF. V and J are TRBV7-9 and TRBJ2-7; D perhaps matches TRBD1 (7 bases). This CDR3 region has 16 residues. Germline V CDR1 and CDR2: SEHNR, FQNEAQ (reference sequence). The V and J ends lost 5 bases and 1 base respectively, with 18 bases between them.

This clone was seen more than once but under ten times. CDR3 protein: CASSQEDRAGNTIYF. The CDR3 DNA is TGCGCCAGCAGCCAAGAAGACAGGGCTGGAAACACCATATATTTT. The rearrangement joins TRBV4-3 to TRBJ1-3, with 7 bases that match TRBD1. The V segment lost 0 bases and the J segment 2 bases; nucleotides outside the gene matches: 1. The length of the CDR3 is 15 residues. Germline lookup yields CDR1 LGHNA and CDR2 YSLEER.

The chain has TRBV30 and TRBJ2-7; 11 bases are shared with TRBD2. Germline CDR1 reads GTSNPN; CDR2 reads SVGIG (reference sequence). V was clipped by 3 bases and J by 0 bases; unmatched bases: 7. The CDR3 extends over 16 amino acids. The chain's CDR3 is CAWSSPGLADSYEQYF. Here the CDR3 DNA reads TGTGCCTGGAGCTCTCCGGGACTAGCGGACTCCTACGAGCAGTACTTC.

This chain uses TRBV5-4 with TRBJ2-5; TRBD2 is a possible D gene (6 bases). CDR3 length equals 12 residues. In germline, CDR1 is SGHNT, CDR2 YYREEE (reference sequence). Trimming pared 4 bases from V and 5 bases from J, leaving 9 bases between. The CDR3 is CASSQSGETQYF. As DNA, the CDR3 is TGTGCCAGCAGCCAGAGCGGGGAGACCCAGTACTTC.

This clone was picked up a small number of times. The sample carries other DNA sequences with the same CDR3. CDR3 coding DNA: TGTGCCTGGAGCCGGGGTCAAGAGACCCAGTACTTC. Translating it yields CAWSRGQETQYF. V and J are TRBV30 and TRBJ2-5, with a possible D match to TRBD2 (5 bases). CDR1 and CDR2 (germline): GTSNPN, SVGIG (reference sequence). V lost 3 bases, J lost 2 bases, and 7 bases lay in between. CDR3 length equals 12 residues.

About this clone itself: Additional DNA sequences in this sample encode the identical CDR3. The rearrangement links TRBV28 to TRBJ2-7; perhaps TRBD1 as D (6 bases). The V gene's germline CDR1 is MDHEN and CDR2 SYDVKM. The CDR3 is 12 amino acids. V shed 6 bases and J shed 4 bases, with 10 bases lying between them. The CDR3 region is CASSLDSYEQYF. CDR3 coding DNA: TGTGCCAGCAGCCTGGACAGTTACGAGCAGTACTTC. Drawing the rest from reference TRBV28 and TRBJ2-7, the complete variable domain is DVKVTQSSRYLVKRTGEKVFLECVQDMDHENMFWYRQDPGLGLRLIYFSYDVKMKEKGDIPEGYSVSREKKERFSLILESASTNQTSMYLCASSLDSYEQYFGPGTRLTVT.

In this sample, this clone turned up a few times. The V gene is TRBV18, the J gene TRBJ2-7, with TRBD2 identical over 8 bases. The ends lost 2 bases at V and 3 bases at J; junction bases unmatched: 9. CDR3 length: 16 residues. The germline CDR1 and CDR2 sequences are KGHSH and LQKENI. CDR3: CASSPDSGTFIYEQYF. The DNA for the CDR3 is TGTGCCAGCTCACCAGATAGCGGGACATTTATCTACGAGCAGTACTTC.

The rearrangement links TRBV7-9 to TRBJ2-1; weak D call: TRBD2 (5 bases). With 9 bases removed from V and 3 bases from J, the gap between germline ends came to 15 bases. The CDR3 consists of 14 residues. Germline V gene sequence: CDR1 SEHNR, CDR2 FQNEAQ (reference sequence). The CDR3 nucleotides read TGTGCCAGTCTGCAGCGGCCGCTCTACAATGAGCAGTTCTTC. It is translated as CASLQRPLYNEQFF.

This clone was counted only a few times. The genes are TRBV6-5 and TRBJ2-3; 10 nucleotides align to TRBD1. CDR1 MNHEY and CDR2 SVGAGI come from the germline V gene. The CDR3 sequence is 13 residues long. Trimming removed 6 bases from V and 11 bases from J; junction bases left unmatched: 8. CDR3 DNA: TGTGCCAGCAGGGGACAGGGGAGATCAAAGCAGTATTTT. Residues: CASRGQGRSKQYF.

This chain links TRBV18 with TRBJ2-4; D is ambiguous. CDR3 length: 16 amino acids. Germline values: CDR1 KGHSH, CDR2 LQKENI. Deletions cut 1 base from V and 3 bases from J, with 13 bases between. CDR3 amino acids: CASSPLSSEYKNIQYF. The CDR3 DNA follows: TGTGCCAGCTCACCACTTTCCTCTGAGTACAAAAACATTCAGTACTTC.

V is TRBV6-6 and J is TRBJ2-7; TRBD2 might be the D (7 bases). Looked up from germline, CDR1 is MNHNY and CDR2 is SVGAGI (reference sequence). The CDR3 extends over 14 amino acids. Trimming took off 7 bases at V and 4 bases at J, with 17 bases between the two ends. CDR3 bases: TGTGCCAGCACTACCACGGGGGGCATATACGAGCAGTACTTC. It is translated as CASTTTGGIYEQYF.

This clone was counted only a few times. The chain is built from TRBV9 and TRBJ2-5, with 10 bases aligning to TRBD2. This CDR3 has 14 amino acids. Germline V gene lookup returns CDR1 SGDLS and CDR2 YYNGEE. V lost 4 bases and J lost 4; bases outside the gene matches: 4. CDR3 nucleotide sequence: TGTGCCAGCAGCCCTAGCGGGAGCGGAGAGACCCAGTACTTC. This encodes CASSPSGSGETQYF.

The chain employs TRBV5-4 and TRBJ2-5; D uncertain. Trimming took 5 bases from V and 2 from J, leaving 4 bases between them. The CDR3 loop spans 11 amino acids. Germline V gene data show CDR1 as SGHNT and CDR2 as YYREEE (reference sequence). CDR3 protein: CASSLQETQYF. CDR3 DNA sequence: TGTGCCAGCAGTCTACAAGAGACCCAGTACTTC.

This sequence joins TRBV25-1 and TRBJ1-1, with 12 positions matching TRBD1. With V trimmed by 1 base and J by 3 bases, 3 bases remained unmatched. Per germline, CDR1 MGHDK and CDR2 SYGVNS. The CDR3 contains 16 residues. The CDR3 DNA is TGTGCCAGCAGTGAATTAGGGACAGGGGGCTACACTGAAGCTTTCTTT. Translating it yields CASSELGTGGYTEAFF.

V usage is TRBV19 and J usage is TRBJ1-2; tentatively, D is TRBD1 (6 bases). V was cut by 4 bases and J by 6 bases, with 9 bases left in between. There are 12 residues in the CDR3. In germline, CDR1 is LNHDA, CDR2 SQIVND (reference sequence). CDR3 DNA sequence: TGTGCCAGTAGTACCCAGGGGCATGGCTACACCTTC. It codes for CASSTQGHGYTF.

This clone turned up a few times. The rearrangement uses TRBV29-1 and TRBJ2-1; 10 nucleotides align to TRBD2. CDR1 is SQVTM, CDR2 ANQGSEA, per germline. This CDR3 is 13 amino acids long. V dropped 4 bases and J dropped 8; count of bases not matched to a gene: 5. CDR3 amino acids: CSVVLSGRYEQFF. The DNA of the CDR3 is TGCAGCGTTGTGCTTAGCGGGAGGTATGAGCAGTTCTTC.

This clone has just a few counts. V gene TRBV5-1 combines with J gene TRBJ2-1; TRBD2 matches 12 bases. This CDR3 has 16 residues. The J segment lost 10 bases and the V segment lost 5 bases, leaving 13 bases of the junction unmatched. Germline CDR1 SGHRS, CDR2 YFSETQ. This CDR3 reads CASRKDLAGGPGEQFF. The CDR3 DNA sequence: TGCGCCAGCAGAAAAGATCTAGCGGGAGGGCCGGGCGAGCAGTTCTTC.